This T cell receptor (beta chain) was recovered during a study of T-cell reconstitution after alpha-beta-depleted transplantation in children. Study-wide points: TCRbeta diversity was high at day 60 in some patients (a result of surviving recipient T cells and thymic progenitors). Most T-cell counts and diversity one year after the transplant came from T cells that were newly produced. Expanded clones from the graft, numbering several hundred, reportedly supplied alpha-beta T cells about two months after transplant.

Germline V lookup: CDR1 SGDLS, CDR2 YYNGEE. The CDR3 covers 18 residues. After removal of 2 bases from V and 1 base from J, the junction contained 14 bases not matched to a gene. Library preparation (for TCRbeta) was performed with unique molecular identifiers. TCRdb used MiXCR to reprocess the PCR reads, holding one entry per CDR3 protein. The profile shows approximately 31,000 distinct CDR3 sequences, roughly 6.7% of them singletons. As to this clonotype: The antigen is undetermined.

The starting material was peripheral blood, obtained 60 days after TCRalphabeta/CD19-depleted stem cell transplant. The sequence was obtained from a child younger than two who had a stem cell transplant for acute myeloid leukemia, so the T cells may come from the graft donor. J is TRBJ1-2 and V is TRBV9; TRBD1 agrees at 7 bases. The DNA for the CDR3 is TGTGCCAGCAGCGTCTCAACCGGGACAGAAGGGGGTAACTATGGCTACACCTTC. Protein product: CASSVSTGTEGGNYGYTF.